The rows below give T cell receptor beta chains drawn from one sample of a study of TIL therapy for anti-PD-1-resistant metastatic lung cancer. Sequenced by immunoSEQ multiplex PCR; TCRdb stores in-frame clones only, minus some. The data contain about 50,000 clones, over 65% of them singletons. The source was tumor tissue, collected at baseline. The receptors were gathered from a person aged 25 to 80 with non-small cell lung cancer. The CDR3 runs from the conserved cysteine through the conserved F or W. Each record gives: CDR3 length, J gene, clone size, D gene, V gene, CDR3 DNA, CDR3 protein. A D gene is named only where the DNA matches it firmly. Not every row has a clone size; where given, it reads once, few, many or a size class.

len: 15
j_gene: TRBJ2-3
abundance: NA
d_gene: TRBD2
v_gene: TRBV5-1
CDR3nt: TGCGCCAGCAGCTCCTCTTCTGCGGGGGGGCATACGCAGTATTTT
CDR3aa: CASSSSSAGGHTQYF

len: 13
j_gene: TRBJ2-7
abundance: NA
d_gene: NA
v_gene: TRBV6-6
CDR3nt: TGTGCCAGCAGTTTGGGGCAGGGGAGCGAGCAGTACTTC
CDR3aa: CASSLGQGSEQYF

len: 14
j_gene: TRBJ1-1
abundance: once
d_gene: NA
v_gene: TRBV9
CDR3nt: TGTGCCAGCAGCGTAGATCTGGGGGCAGATGAAGCTTTCTTT
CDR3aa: CASSVDLGADEAFF

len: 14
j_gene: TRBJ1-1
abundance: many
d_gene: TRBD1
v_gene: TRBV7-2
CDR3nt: TGTGCCAGCAGCTTAGATAACAGGGGTACTGAAGCTTTCTTT
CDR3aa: CASSLDNRGTEAFF

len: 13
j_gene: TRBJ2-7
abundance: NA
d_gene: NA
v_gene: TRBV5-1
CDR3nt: TGCGCCAGCAGCCTTCGGACCCTTTACGAGCAGTACTTC
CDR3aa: CASSLRTLYEQYF

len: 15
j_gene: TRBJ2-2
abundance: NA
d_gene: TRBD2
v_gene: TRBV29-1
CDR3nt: TGCAGCGTTGAAGTTCGGCGGGGGGGCCCCGGGGAGCTGTTTTTT
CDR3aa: CSVEVRRGGPGELFF

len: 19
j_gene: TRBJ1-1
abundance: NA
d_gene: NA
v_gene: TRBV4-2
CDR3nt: TGTGCCAGCAGCCAATTCACTGCGGGGGGAGCTATGGCGAACACTGAAGCTTTCTTT
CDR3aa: CASSQFTAGGAMANTEAFF

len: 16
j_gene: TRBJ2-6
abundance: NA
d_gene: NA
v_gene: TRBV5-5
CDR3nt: TGTGCCAGCAGCTTGGCCTGGAGCTCTGGGGCCAACGTCCTGACTTTC
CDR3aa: CASSLAWSSGANVLTF

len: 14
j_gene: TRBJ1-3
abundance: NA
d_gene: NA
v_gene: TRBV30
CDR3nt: TGTGCCTGGAGCGTCTCCAACAGCGCAAACACCATATATTTT
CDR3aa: CAWSVSNSANTIYF

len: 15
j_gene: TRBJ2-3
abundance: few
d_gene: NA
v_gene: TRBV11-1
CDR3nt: TGTGCCAGCAGACCTCCGGGACTTAGCACAGATACGCAGTATTTT
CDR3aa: CASRPPGLSTDTQYF

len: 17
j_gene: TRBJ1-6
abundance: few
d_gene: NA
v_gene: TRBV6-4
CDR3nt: TGTGCCAGCAGTGACTCGAGTTTGGGGGCGCGGGGTTCACCCCTCCACTTT
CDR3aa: CASSDSSLGARGSPLHF

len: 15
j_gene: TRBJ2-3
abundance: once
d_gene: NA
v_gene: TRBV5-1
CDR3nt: TGCGCCAGCAGCCCTGGGGGGACTAGCACAGATACGCAGTATTTT
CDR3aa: CASSPGGTSTDTQYF

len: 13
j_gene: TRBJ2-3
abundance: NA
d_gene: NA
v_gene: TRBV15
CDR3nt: TGTGCCACCAGAACGGGAGTGGTAGATACGCAGTATTTT
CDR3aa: CATRTGVVDTQYF

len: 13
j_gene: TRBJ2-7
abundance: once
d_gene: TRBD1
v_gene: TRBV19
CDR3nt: TGTGCCAGTAGTGGGGACAGAATTTCCGAGCAGTACTTC
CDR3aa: CASSGDRISEQYF

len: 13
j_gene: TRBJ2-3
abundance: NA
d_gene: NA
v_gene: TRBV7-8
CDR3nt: TGTGCCAGCAGTCGGCTAGCTTTAGATACGCAGTATTTT
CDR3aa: CASSRLALDTQYF

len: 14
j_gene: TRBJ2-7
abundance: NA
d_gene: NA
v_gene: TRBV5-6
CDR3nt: TGTGCCAGCAGCCCATCTACAGGATTCTACGAGCAGTACTTC
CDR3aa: CASSPSTGFYEQYF

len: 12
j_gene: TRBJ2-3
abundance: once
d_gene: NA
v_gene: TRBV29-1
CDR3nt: TGCAGCGCTAGCCCGAACGCAGATACGCAGTATTTT
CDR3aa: CSASPNADTQYF

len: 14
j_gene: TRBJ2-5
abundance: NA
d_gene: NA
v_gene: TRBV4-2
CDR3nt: TGTGCCAGCAGCCGCCGGCAGGTGCAAGAGACCCAGTACTTC
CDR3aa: CASSRRQVQETQYF

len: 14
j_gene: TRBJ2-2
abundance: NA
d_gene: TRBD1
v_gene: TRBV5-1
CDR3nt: TGCGCCAGCAGCACGGGACAGGGGACCGGGGAGCTGTTTTTT
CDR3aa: CASSTGQGTGELFF

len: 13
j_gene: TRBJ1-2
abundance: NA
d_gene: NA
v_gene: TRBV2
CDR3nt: TGTGCCAGCAAGGTGACAGATAACTATGGCTACACCTTC
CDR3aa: CASKVTDNYGYTF

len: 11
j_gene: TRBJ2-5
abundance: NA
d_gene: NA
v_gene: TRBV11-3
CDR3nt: TGTGCCAGCAGCGGAGGAGAGACCCAGTACTTC
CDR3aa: CASSGGETQYF

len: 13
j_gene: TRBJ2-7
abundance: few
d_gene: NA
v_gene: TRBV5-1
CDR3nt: TGCGCCAGCAGCTTGGAAAGGATCTACGAGCAGTACTTC
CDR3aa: CASSLERIYEQYF